These T cell receptor beta chains were read from a single sample in a study of shared clonotypes between healthy human individuals. The repertoire was sequenced with immunoSEQ multiplex PCR; TCRdb's copy has only in-frame clones and lacks some. The repertoire holds about 2 million clones, with about 95% as singletons. The specimen sequenced was naive CD8+ T cells sorted from blood. Receptor source: a man aged 18-30 years in good health. The CDR3 runs from the conserved cysteine through the conserved F or W. Each record gives: J gene, CDR3 length, D gene, V gene, clone size, CDR3 DNA, CDR3 protein. The D gene is left open where the match is weak. Size tells how often a clone was seen (once, few, many) or the class of an expanded clone, and some rows leave it out.

j_gene: TRBJ2-1
len: 17
d_gene: .
v_gene: TRBV28
abundance: .
CDR3nt: TGTGCCAGCAGTTTACTGGCAGGGGCTTTTGAGGTCGATGAGCAGTTCTTC
CDR3aa: CASSLLAGAFEVDEQFF

j_gene: TRBJ2-7
len: 17
d_gene: TRBD1
v_gene: TRBV2
abundance: once
CDR3nt: TGTGCCAGCAGCCGCTCACCCCTCGGACAGGGGGCGGGGGAGCAGTACTTC
CDR3aa: CASSRSPLGQGAGEQYF

j_gene: TRBJ1-1
len: 9
d_gene: .
v_gene: TRBV27
abundance: .
CDR3nt: TGTGCCAGCAAGGGTGAAGCTTTCTTT
CDR3aa: CASKGEAFF

j_gene: TRBJ2-1
len: 13
d_gene: TRBD1
v_gene: TRBV30
abundance: .
CDR3nt: TGTGCCTGGAGTGGGCAGACAGGGAGAGAGCAGTTCTTC
CDR3aa: CAWSGQTGREQFF

j_gene: TRBJ2-5
len: 15
d_gene: TRBD2
v_gene: TRBV6-5
abundance: .
CDR3nt: TGTGCCAGCAGGCTGACTAGCGGGAGAACCGAGACCCAGTACTTC
CDR3aa: CASRLTSGRTETQYF

j_gene: TRBJ1-2
len: 15
d_gene: .
v_gene: TRBV7-9
abundance: .
CDR3nt: TGTGCCAGCAGCTTAGGTATCGCGGCTGGCTATGGCTACACCTTC
CDR3aa: CASSLGIAAGYGYTF

j_gene: TRBJ2-7
len: 16
d_gene: TRBD2
v_gene: TRBV7-8
abundance: .
CDR3nt: TGTGCCAGCAGCTCCTGGGGTAGCGGGGACTCCTACGAGCAGTACTTC
CDR3aa: CASSSWGSGDSYEQYF

j_gene: TRBJ2-7
len: 13
d_gene: .
v_gene: TRBV7-9
abundance: .
CDR3nt: TGTGCCAGCAGCCAAACAGGTTCCTACGAGCAGTACTTC
CDR3aa: CASSQTGSYEQYF

j_gene: TRBJ1-5
len: 16
d_gene: TRBD1
v_gene: TRBV9
abundance: .
CDR3nt: TGTGCCAGCAGCGTAGGAACCGGGACAGAAAATCAGCCCCAGCATTTT
CDR3aa: CASSVGTGTENQPQHF

j_gene: TRBJ2-3
len: 16
d_gene: TRBD2
v_gene: TRBV27
abundance: .
CDR3nt: TGTGCCAGCAGTTTACGAGGTCTAGCGGGGTCAGATACGCAGTATTTT
CDR3aa: CASSLRGLAGSDTQYF

j_gene: TRBJ2-7
len: 14
d_gene: TRBD1
v_gene: TRBV19
abundance: .
CDR3nt: TGTGCCAGTAGTATGCAACAGGGGTCCTACGAGCAGTACTTC
CDR3aa: CASSMQQGSYEQYF

j_gene: TRBJ1-1
len: 12
d_gene: .
v_gene: TRBV25-1
abundance: .
CDR3nt: TGTGCCAGCAGTGAATCACTAACTGAAGCTTTCTTT
CDR3aa: CASSESLTEAFF

j_gene: TRBJ1-2
len: 17
d_gene: .
v_gene: TRBV28
abundance: .
CDR3nt: TGTGCCAGCGTGGCAGGCCCAAACCTCATCGGAGGCTATGGCTACACCTTC
CDR3aa: CASVAGPNLIGGYGYTF

j_gene: TRBJ1-1
len: 16
d_gene: .
v_gene: TRBV5-1
abundance: .
CDR3nt: TGCGCCAGCAGCTCAACAGCCGAAAGCATGAACACTGAAGCTTTCTTT
CDR3aa: CASSSTAESMNTEAFF

j_gene: TRBJ2-1
len: 14
d_gene: TRBD2
v_gene: TRBV9
abundance: .
CDR3nt: TGTGCCAGCAGCGTCTTACTAGCGGGCAATGAGCAGTTCTTC
CDR3aa: CASSVLLAGNEQFF

j_gene: TRBJ2-6
len: 14
d_gene: .
v_gene: TRBV6-5
abundance: .
CDR3nt: TGTGCCACTGCAGGGAGCTCTGGGGCCAACGTCCTGACTTTC
CDR3aa: CATAGSSGANVLTF

j_gene: TRBJ2-7
len: 15
d_gene: .
v_gene: TRBV6-4
abundance: .
CDR3nt: TGTGCCAGCAGTGACGGTTGGTCAGGGAGCTACGAGCAGTACTTC
CDR3aa: CASSDGWSGSYEQYF

j_gene: TRBJ1-6
len: 17
d_gene: TRBD1
v_gene: TRBV6-1
abundance: .
CDR3nt: TGTGCCAGCAGTGGTACAGGGGCCCTCTCCTATAATTCACCCCTCCACTTT
CDR3aa: CASSGTGALSYNSPLHF

j_gene: TRBJ1-5
len: 14
d_gene: .
v_gene: TRBV7-9
abundance: .
CDR3nt: TGTGCCAGCAGCCTAGGCCGGCTCAGTGAGCCCCAGCATTTT
CDR3aa: CASSLGRLSEPQHF

j_gene: TRBJ1-5
len: 18
d_gene: .
v_gene: TRBV6-4
abundance: .
CDR3nt: TGTGCCAGTCTTCCCTTTTCACCGGGACACCGGAACAATCAGCCCCAGCATTTT
CDR3aa: CASLPFSPGHRNNQPQHF

j_gene: TRBJ1-6
len: 14
d_gene: TRBD1
v_gene: TRBV10-3
abundance: .
CDR3nt: TGTGCCATCAGGGAAGGGGGCTTAAATTCACCCCTCCACTTT
CDR3aa: CAIREGGLNSPLHF

j_gene: TRBJ2-5
len: 13
d_gene: .
v_gene: TRBV27
abundance: .
CDR3nt: TGTGCCAGCAACCCTTCAGGGAGAGAGACCCAGTACTTC
CDR3aa: CASNPSGRETQYF

j_gene: TRBJ1-2
len: 11
d_gene: .
v_gene: TRBV25-1
abundance: few
CDR3nt: TGTGCCAGCAGTGTAGGGAATGGCTACACCTTC
CDR3aa: CASSVGNGYTF

j_gene: TRBJ2-7
len: 15
d_gene: .
v_gene: TRBV2
abundance: .
CDR3nt: TGTGCCAGCACTAGGACAGAAGCCCTGTTCTACGAGCAGTACTTC
CDR3aa: CASTRTEALFYEQYF

j_gene: TRBJ1-1
len: 14
d_gene: .
v_gene: TRBV5-4
abundance: .
CDR3nt: TGTGCCAGCAGCTTGGGGCCTGGTGGGACTGAAGCTTTCTTT
CDR3aa: CASSLGPGGTEAFF

j_gene: TRBJ2-7
len: 15
d_gene: TRBD1
v_gene: TRBV6-1
abundance: .
CDR3nt: TGTGCCAGCAGTGGGCTGACAGGGGGCCGGGACGAGCAGTACTTC
CDR3aa: CASSGLTGGRDEQYF

j_gene: TRBJ2-5
len: 16
d_gene: TRBD2
v_gene: TRBV6-8
abundance: .
CDR3nt: TGTGCCAGCAGTTACGAACTAGCGGGGCGACAAGAGACCCAGTACTTC
CDR3aa: CASSYELAGRQETQYF

j_gene: TRBJ1-2
len: 10
d_gene: .
v_gene: TRBV20-1
abundance: .
CDR3nt: TGCAGTGCTAGGGGGCAGGGCCACACCTTC
CDR3aa: CSARGQGHTF

j_gene: TRBJ1-4
len: 15
d_gene: .
v_gene: TRBV6-5
abundance: .
CDR3nt: TGTGCCAGCAGTTACGGAGGGATCTCGGGGGAAAAACTGTTTTTT
CDR3aa: CASSYGGISGEKLFF

j_gene: TRBJ1-2
len: 13
d_gene: .
v_gene: TRBV27
abundance: .
CDR3nt: TGTGCCAGCAGTTTTCAGGGGAACTATGGCTACACCTTC
CDR3aa: CASSFQGNYGYTF

j_gene: TRBJ1-1
len: 12
d_gene: .
v_gene: TRBV10-3
abundance: .
CDR3nt: TGTGCCATCAGTCAGGGATCCACTGAAGCTTTCTTT
CDR3aa: CAISQGSTEAFF

j_gene: TRBJ2-7
len: 15
d_gene: .
v_gene: TRBV5-6
abundance: .
CDR3nt: TGTGCCAGCAGCTCGCTTACGGGGCCTGACTACGAGCAGTACTTC
CDR3aa: CASSSLTGPDYEQYF

j_gene: TRBJ2-7
len: 15
d_gene: .
v_gene: TRBV29-1
abundance: .
CDR3nt: TGCAGCGTTGAAAATCGCGACTCAGGTCTTTACGAGCAGTACTTC
CDR3aa: CSVENRDSGLYEQYF

j_gene: TRBJ2-7
len: 15
d_gene: TRBD1
v_gene: TRBV5-1
abundance: .
CDR3nt: TGCGCCAGCAGCTTAGGGACAGGGAGCTCCTACGAGCAGTACTTC
CDR3aa: CASSLGTGSSYEQYF

j_gene: TRBJ2-7
len: 15
d_gene: .
v_gene: TRBV6-5
abundance: .
CDR3nt: TGTGCCAGCAGCTGGGCGGGTGCTGGGTCCTACGAGCAGTACTTC
CDR3aa: CASSWAGAGSYEQYF

j_gene: TRBJ1-3
len: 14
d_gene: .
v_gene: TRBV5-1
abundance: few
CDR3nt: TGCGCCAGCAGCTTGGTGGGTGCTGGAAACACCATATATTTT
CDR3aa: CASSLVGAGNTIYF

j_gene: TRBJ2-7
len: 15
d_gene: TRBD1
v_gene: TRBV5-1
abundance: .
CDR3nt: TGCGCCAGCAGGGATCCGGGACAGGGGTCCTACGAGCAGTACTTC
CDR3aa: CASRDPGQGSYEQYF

j_gene: TRBJ2-1
len: 12
d_gene: .
v_gene: TRBV6-4
abundance: .
CDR3nt: TGTGCCAGCAGTGACTCTTACAATGAGCAGTTCTTC
CDR3aa: CASSDSYNEQFF

j_gene: TRBJ1-2
len: 14
d_gene: .
v_gene: TRBV29-1
abundance: .
CDR3nt: TGCAGCGTTGAAGACCCGGACAGTAACTATGGCTACACCTTC
CDR3aa: CSVEDPDSNYGYTF

j_gene: TRBJ2-3
len: 17
d_gene: TRBD2
v_gene: TRBV19
abundance: .
CDR3nt: TGTGCCAGTAGTATAGACGGGGTACTAGCGGGAGCTGATACGCAGTATTTT
CDR3aa: CASSIDGVLAGADTQYF

j_gene: TRBJ2-1
len: 13
d_gene: .
v_gene: TRBV4-1
abundance: .
CDR3nt: TGCGCCAGCAGCCAACTGTTCTACAATGAGCAGTTCTTC
CDR3aa: CASSQLFYNEQFF

j_gene: TRBJ2-5
len: 13
d_gene: .
v_gene: TRBV28
abundance: .
CDR3nt: TGTGCCAGCAGTCTCGGGGGTTTGGAGACCCAGTACTTC
CDR3aa: CASSLGGLETQYF

j_gene: TRBJ2-5
len: 11
d_gene: .
v_gene: TRBV5-1
abundance: .
CDR3nt: TGCGCCAGCAGCCAGGCCGGGTTCCAGTACTTC
CDR3aa: CASSQAGFQYF

j_gene: TRBJ2-1
len: 21
d_gene: TRBD2
v_gene: TRBV30
abundance: .
CDR3nt: TGTGCCTGGAGTGTACAGCCCACTAGCGGGAGGGCGGTGGTCTCCTACAATGAGCAGTTCTTC
CDR3aa: CAWSVQPTSGRAVVSYNEQFF

j_gene: TRBJ2-7
len: 15
d_gene: TRBD1
v_gene: TRBV2
abundance: .
CDR3nt: TGTGCCAGCAGTGAAGGGGCAGGGGGCCTCTACGAGCAGTACTTC
CDR3aa: CASSEGAGGLYEQYF

j_gene: TRBJ2-5
len: 15
d_gene: TRBD1
v_gene: TRBV7-6
abundance: .
CDR3nt: TGTGCCAGCAGCGCCGGGACAGGGGAAGAAGAGACCCAGTACTTC
CDR3aa: CASSAGTGEEETQYF

j_gene: TRBJ1-2
len: 13
d_gene: .
v_gene: TRBV29-1
abundance: .
CDR3nt: TGCAGCGTTGAGGGCAGGGAGGACTATGGCTACACCTTC
CDR3aa: CSVEGREDYGYTF

j_gene: TRBJ2-1
len: 14
d_gene: TRBD2
v_gene: TRBV4-1
abundance: .
CDR3nt: TGCGCCAGCAGCCCGCTGGGACTAGCCAATGAGCAGTTCTTC
CDR3aa: CASSPLGLANEQFF

j_gene: TRBJ2-5
len: 17
d_gene: TRBD2
v_gene: TRBV16
abundance: .
CDR3nt: TGTGCCAGCAGCCAAGATCTAGCGGGAGAATTCGGAGAGACCCAGTACTTC
CDR3aa: CASSQDLAGEFGETQYF

j_gene: TRBJ2-2
len: 16
d_gene: .
v_gene: TRBV13
abundance: .
CDR3nt: TGTGCCAGCAGCCTATTCCTCACTAGCCCCACCGGGGAGCTGTTTTTT
CDR3aa: CASSLFLTSPTGELFF

j_gene: TRBJ1-5
len: 15
d_gene: .
v_gene: TRBV15
abundance: .
CDR3nt: TGTGCCACCAGCAGAGAAGGGGGGATCAATCAGCCCCAGCATTTT
CDR3aa: CATSREGGINQPQHF

j_gene: TRBJ2-7
len: 12
d_gene: .
v_gene: TRBV9
abundance: .
CDR3nt: TGTGCCAGCAGCGTAGGAGACGGGGATCAGTACTTC
CDR3aa: CASSVGDGDQYF

j_gene: TRBJ1-5
len: 13
d_gene: .
v_gene: TRBV7-9
abundance: once
CDR3nt: TGTGCCAGCAGCTTACAGGACATGCAGCCCCAGCATTTT
CDR3aa: CASSLQDMQPQHF

j_gene: TRBJ2-1
len: 13
d_gene: .
v_gene: TRBV29-1
abundance: .
CDR3nt: TGCAGCGTTGAGGGGTCCATATGGAATGAGCAGTTCTTC
CDR3aa: CSVEGSIWNEQFF

j_gene: TRBJ1-1
len: 13
d_gene: TRBD1
v_gene: TRBV29-1
abundance: .
CDR3nt: TGCAGCGCCGCGGACAGGGGGGGCCGTGAAGCTTTCTTT
CDR3aa: CSAADRGGREAFF

j_gene: TRBJ2-3
len: 14
d_gene: .
v_gene: TRBV25-1
abundance: .
CDR3nt: TGTGCCAGCAGTGAATGGGAAAGCACAGATACGCAGTATTTT
CDR3aa: CASSEWESTDTQYF